This T cell receptor (beta chain) was found in a study of T cell responses to AZD1222 COVID-19 vaccine. The repertoire was sequenced with immunoSEQ multiplex PCR; TCRdb's copy has only in-frame clones and lacks some. Among around 88,000 clones listed, just under 90% were seen once. The CDR3 has 15 amino acids. V lost 1 base and J lost 2; bases outside the gene matches: 0. The germline V gene has CDR1 MGHRA and CDR2 YSYEKL. General observations from the study: Clonal diversity may have been underestimated in mostly white British donors. Spike-spanning, vaccine-associated CD4 TCRs were dominant at 160-218 and 743-854.

In the case of this clone: What it recognizes is unknown. Other DNA sequences within the sample encode an identical CDR3.

This clonotype originated in an adult in good health. The chain joins TRBV4-1 to TRBJ2-7; 12 positions match TRBD2. Sequences were derived from peripheral blood, sampled on day 0 of MenACWY control vaccination. CDR3 nucleotide sequence: TGCGCCAGCAGCCAAGGACTAGCGGGGGCCTACGAGCAGTACTTC. It specifies CASSQGLAGAYEQYF.